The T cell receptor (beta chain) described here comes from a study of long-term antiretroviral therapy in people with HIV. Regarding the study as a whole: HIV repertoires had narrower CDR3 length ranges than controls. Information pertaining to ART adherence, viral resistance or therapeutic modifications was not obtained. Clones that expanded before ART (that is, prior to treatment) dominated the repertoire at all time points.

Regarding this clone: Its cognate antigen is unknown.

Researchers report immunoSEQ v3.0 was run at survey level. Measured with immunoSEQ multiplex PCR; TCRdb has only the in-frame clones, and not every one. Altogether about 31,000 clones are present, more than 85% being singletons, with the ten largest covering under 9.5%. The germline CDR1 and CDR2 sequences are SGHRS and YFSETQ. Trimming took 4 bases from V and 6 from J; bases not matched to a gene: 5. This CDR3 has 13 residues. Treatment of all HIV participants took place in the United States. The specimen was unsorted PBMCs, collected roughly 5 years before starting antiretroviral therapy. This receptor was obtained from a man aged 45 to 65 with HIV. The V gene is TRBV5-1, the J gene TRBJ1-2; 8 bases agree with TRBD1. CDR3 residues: CASSKDRVDGYTF. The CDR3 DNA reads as TGCGCCAGCAGCAAGGACAGGGTTGATGGCTACACCTTC.